This entry lists 19 T cell receptor beta chains sequenced from one sample in a study of T cell responses to AZD1222 COVID-19 vaccine. TCRdb's table, derived via immunoSEQ multiplex PCR, lists solely in-frame clones and lacks some. Of 140,000 or so clones detected, about 92% appear once; the ten largest clones hold about 1.9%. The source was peripheral blood, collected on day 0 of AZD1222 vaccination. These TCRs come from an adult in good health.

The chain couples TRBV12-5 to TRBJ2-5; perhaps D is TRBD1 or TRBD2 (5 bases each). V lost 5 bases and J lost 3, with 13 bases in between. This CDR3 is 14 amino acids long. CDR1 and CDR2 (germline): LGHNT, FRNRAP. This CDR3 is CASGPSGGKETQYF. The CDR3 DNA sequence: TGTGCTAGTGGTCCAAGTGGGGGAAAAGAGACCCAGTACTTC.

There are a few counts of this clone. This rearrangement joins TRBV7-2 to TRBJ1-2, with a weak D call TRBD1 (5 bases). Germline CDR1 and CDR2: SGHTA and FQGNSA. The CDR3 loop spans 14 amino acids. V gave up 6 bases and J gave up 8 bases, with 19 bases separating them. Here the CDR3 reads CASSLKIGEGGYTF. The CDR3 nucleotides are TGTGCCAGCAGTCTTAAAATAGGGGAGGGAGGCTACACCTTC.

The CDR3 reads CASSWGAGGAVREQYF. CDR3 sequence (DNA): TGCGCCAGCAGCTGGGGGGCCGGGGGGGCCGTGAGGGAGCAGTACTTC. The V call is TRBV5-1, the J call TRBJ2-7; the match to TRBD2 covers 8 bases. The CDR3 is made up of 16 amino acids. V was clipped by 3 bases and J by 7 bases; unmatched bases: 15. Germline V gene lookup returns CDR1 SGHRS and CDR2 YFSETQ. The full variable domain, rest sourced from reference TRBV5-1 and TRBJ2-7, is KAGVTQTPRYLIKTRGQQVTLSCSPISGHRSVSWYQQTPGQGLQFLFEYFSETQRNKGNFPGRFSGRQFSNSRSEMNVSTLELGDSALYLCASSWGAGGAVREQYFGPGTRLTVT.

The chain links TRBV9 to TRBJ2-2, with D possibly TRBD2 on 5 matching bases. The length of the CDR3 is 14 residues. V lost 2 bases to trimming and J lost 5 bases, with 10 bases between them. Germline V gene lookup returns CDR1 SGDLS and CDR2 YYNGEE. The CDR3 region is CASSVGLQTGELFF. The DNA for the CDR3 is TGTGCCAGCAGCGTCGGACTCCAAACCGGGGAGCTGTTTTTT.

The genes are TRBV6-5 and TRBJ1-3; 7 bases map to TRBD1. The germline CDR1 and CDR2 sequences are MNHEY and SVGAGI. There are 13 residues in the CDR3. V lost 6 bases and J lost 10; bases outside the gene matches: 9. In DNA, the CDR3 is TGTGCCAGCAGACCAACAGGGGAAACAACCATATATTTT. Its protein is CASRPTGETTIYF.

This clone was seen just once. The chain combines TRBV10-3 with TRBJ2-3; a possible D gene is TRBD2 (5 bases). Germline assignment: CDR1 ENHRY and CDR2 SYGVKD. Trimming cost V 0 bases and J 0 bases, with 7 bases left between them. The CDR3 sequence is 15 residues long. The CDR3 nucleotides are TGTGCCATCAGTGAGTCAGGCGGGAGCACAGATACGCAGTATTTT. Amino acids: CAISESGGSTDTQYF.

The CDR3 DNA reads as TGTGCCAGCAGCCGACTAGCGGACTCTACCGGGGAGCTGTTTTTT. Protein product: CASSRLADSTGELFF. The chain has TRBV5-4 and TRBJ2-2; TRBD2 matches 9 bases. Germline V CDR1 and CDR2: SGHNT, YYREEE (reference sequence). Losses at the gene ends were 4 bases for V and 5 bases for J; bases not matched to a gene: 6. This CDR3 has 15 residues.

The gene calls are TRBV9 and TRBJ2-1; D unresolved. CDR1 is SGDLS, CDR2 YYNGEE, per germline. V lost 2 bases, J lost 8 bases, and 14 bases lay in between. This CDR3 comprises 14 residues. The CDR3 reads CASSVDDPTDEQFF. The DNA for the CDR3 is TGTGCCAGCAGCGTCGACGATCCGACCGATGAGCAGTTCTTC. Supplemented by reference TRBV9 and TRBJ2-1, the full variable domain reads DSGVTQTPKHLITATGQRVTLRCSPRSGDLSVYWYQQSLDQGLQFLIQYYNGEERAKGNILERFSAQQFPDLHSELNLSSLELGDSALYFCASSVDDPTDEQFFGPGTRLTVL.

The chain uses TRBV5-1 and TRBJ2-3; tentatively, D is TRBD2 (5 bases). Germline V gene sequence: CDR1 SGHRS, CDR2 YFSETQ. This CDR3 is built from 16 residues. Trimming left V 0 bases short and J 1 base short, with 12 bases between. The CDR3 region has the DNA TGCGCCAGCAGCTTGGGCCTAGCCTTTGGCACAGATACGCAGTATTTT. Amino acid sequence: CASSLGLAFGTDTQYF.

The chain carries TRBV27 and TRBJ2-1; 7 nucleotides align to TRBD1. CDR1 MNHEY and CDR2 SMNVEV come from the germline V gene (reference sequence). The CDR3 totals 15 residues. With V trimmed by 2 bases and J by 2 bases, 3 bases remained unmatched. CDR3 DNA sequence: TGTGCCAGCAGTTTAGACAGGGAAGCCTACAATGAGCAGTTCTTC. Translation gives CASSLDREAYNEQFF.

This clone was seen just once. V and J are TRBV24-1 and TRBJ2-1, with D possibly called TRBD1 or TRBD2 (6 bases each). The V end was cut by 4 bases, the J end by 0 bases, with 12 bases between. The CDR3 contains 16 residues. Germline loops: CDR1 KGHDR, CDR2 SFDVKD. Here the CDR3 reads CATSDLGGGSYNEQFF. DNA for the CDR3: TGTGCCACCAGTGACTTAGGGGGAGGCTCCTACAATGAGCAGTTCTTC.

The chain is built from TRBV5-8 and TRBJ2-1; the D gene is possibly TRBD1 (6 bases). With 2 bases removed from V and 5 bases from J, the gap between germline ends came to 8 bases. This CDR3 is 13 amino acids long. Germline-derived CDR1 and CDR2 are SGHTS and YDEGEE. Written as DNA, the CDR3 is TGTGCCAGCAGCTTTAGGGGGAACAATGAGCAGTTCTTC. This sequence encodes CASSFRGNNEQFF.

A single count supports this clone. Distinct nucleotide sequences in the sample also encode this CDR3. The rearrangement uses TRBV27 and TRBJ1-5; D remains ambiguous. The CDR3 has 12 amino acids. The germline V and J ends were trimmed by 5 bases and 1 base, with 3 bases remaining between them. Germline CDR1 reads MNHEY; CDR2 reads SMNVEV (reference sequence). In DNA form, the CDR3 reads TGTGCCAGCAGTAGGAGCAATCAGCCCCAGCATTTT. It encodes CASSRSNQPQHF.

The chain employs TRBV4-3 and TRBJ2-3; D is unclear. This CDR3 contains 19 residues. V lost 0 bases and J lost 4, with 23 bases in between. Germline-derived CDR1 and CDR2 are LGHNA and YSLEER. Here the CDR3 DNA reads TGCGCCAGCAGCCAAGATAGTACTTCTGCTAGTCAGATCTCAGATACGCAGTATTTT. Protein sequence: CASSQDSTSASQISDTQYF.

This clone came up once. This chain uses TRBV7-2 with TRBJ2-3, with TRBD2 matching 16 bases. J gave up 4 bases and V 6 bases, and 7 bases lay outside the gene matches. Germline CDR1 SGHTA, CDR2 FQGNSA. CDR3 length: 17 residues. The CDR3 is CASSPGTSGGAADTQYF. CDR3 DNA sequence: TGTGCCAGCAGTCCCGGGACTAGCGGGGGGGCCGCAGATACGCAGTATTTT. Drawing the rest from reference TRBV7-2 and TRBJ2-3, the complete variable domain is GAGVSQSPSNKVTEKGKDVELRCDPISGHTALYWYRQSLGQGLEFLIYFQGNSAPDKSGLPSDRFSAERTGGSVSTLTIQRTQQEDSAVYLCASSPGTSGGAADTQYFGPGTRLTVL.

This rearrangement joins TRBV6-2 or TRBV6-3 to TRBJ1-1; D remains unclear. V was pared by 2 bases and J by 12 bases, with 10 bases between. The germline gives CDR1 MNHEY, CDR2 SVGEGT. The CDR3 is 11 residues long. Here the CDR3 DNA reads TGTGCCAGCAGTTACAGGCAGAGGTCTTTCTTT. Translation gives CASSYRQRSFF.

This chain links TRBV6-9 with TRBJ1-6, with D perhaps TRBD1 (6 bases). Germline V CDR1 and CDR2: MNHGY, SVAAGI. This CDR3 is built from 14 residues. V was cut by 6 bases and J by 7 bases, with 13 bases left in between. The chain's CDR3 is CASRFGGQNSPLHF. The CDR3 coding sequence is TGTGCCAGCAGGTTTGGGGGGCAGAATTCACCCCTCCACTTT.

The chain recombines TRBV4-2 with TRBJ1-2; D remains ambiguous. CDR3 length: 15 residues. V lost 0 bases and J 0 bases, leaving 8 bases between the germline ends. CDR1 is LGHNA and CDR2 is YNFKEQ in the germline V gene. CDR3 region: CASSQDNGANYGYTF. The CDR3 region has the DNA TGTGCCAGCAGCCAAGACAACGGAGCTAACTATGGCTACACCTTC.

The chain uses TRBV6-2 or TRBV6-3 and TRBJ1-1; 9 nucleotides agree with TRBD1. In germline, CDR1 is MNHEY, CDR2 SVGEGT. V shed 2 bases and J 3 bases; nucleotides not matched to a gene: 13. The CDR3 has 18 amino acids. The CDR3 DNA sequence: TGTGCCAGCAGTTACCCATACGGGACAGGGAAGGTGGACACTGAAGCTTTCTTT. Its translation is CASSYPYGTGKVDTEAFF.